A selection of T cell receptor beta chains follows, all from one sample in a study of regulatory T cells in long-lasting Graves disease. Each CDR3 protein gets one entry after TCRdb re-called the multiplex PCR reads with MiXCR. This sample carries approximately 490,000 distinct CDR3 sequences, 16% of them seen once, and the ten largest clones take roughly an eighth. These data also formed part of another study, on T cells in Graves' hyperthyroidism and ophthalmopathy.

Sequencing used peripheral blood mononuclear cells (PBMCs), obtained at new diagnosis, from a patient treated with antithyroid drugs. All receptors come from a man in his forties or fifties with Graves disease. CDR3s include the opening cysteine and the closing phenylalanine or tryptophan. D genes are given only for firm matches. Not all rows give a size; the values are once, few, many and, for expanded clones, a class.

J gene | CDR3 length | clone size | D gene | V gene | CDR3 protein | CDR3 DNA
TRBJ2-7 | 15 | many | TRBD1 | TRBV5-1 | CASSFSGQSSYEQYF | TGCGCCAGCAGCTTCTCGGGACAGAGCTCCTACGAGCAGTACTTC
TRBJ2-3 | 14 | few | TRBD1 | TRBV3-1 | CASSLPDRVSTQYF | TGTGCCAGCAGCCTACCAGACAGGGTATCTACGCAGTATTTT
TRBJ2-5 | 16 | many | TRBD2 | TRBV6-5 | CASSYSLAGGSETQYF | TGTGCCAGCAGTTACTCTCTAGCGGGAGGGTCAGAGACCCAGTACTTC
TRBJ2-7 | 17 | many | TRBD2 | TRBV5-1 | CASSLTGTSLLVREQYF | TGCGCCAGCAGCTTGACCGGGACTAGCCTTCTCGTTCGGGAGCAGTACTTC
TRBJ1-1 | 15 | many | - | TRBV6-2/TRBV6-3 | CASSKGGPWSTEAFF | TGTGCCAGCAGTAAAGGGGGACCGTGGAGCACTGAAGCTTTCTTT
TRBJ2-7 | 16 | few | - | TRBV4-1 | CASSYTGGGGSYEQYF | TGCGCCAGCAGCTACACAGGCGGGGGCGGCTCCTACGAGCAGTACTTC
TRBJ1-1 | 15 | - | - | TRBV4-1 | CASSQAGQMNTEAFF | TGCGCCAGCAGCCAAGCCGGACAGATGAACACTGAGGCTTTCTTT
TRBJ2-5 | 15 | many | - | TRBV20-1 | CSAREVQGLGETQYF | TGCAGTGCTAGAGAAGTTCAGGGACTGGGAGAGACCCAGTACTTC
TRBJ2-1 | 13 | many | - | TRBV7-2 | CASSEQPYNEQFF | TGTGCCAGCAGTGAGCAGCCCTACAATGAGCAGTTCTTC
TRBJ2-7 | 12 | - | - | TRBV2 | CASRDGPYEQYF | TGTGCCAGCAGAGACGGACCCTACGAGCAGTACTTC
TRBJ2-1 | 17 | many | TRBD2 | TRBV7-8 | CASSLGTSGSIYNEQFF | TGTGCCAGCAGCTTAGGGACTAGCGGGAGTATCTACAATGAGCAGTTCTTC
TRBJ2-1 | 16 | - | TRBD2 | TRBV10-2 | CASSEGSGRARNEQFF | TGCGCCAGCAGTGAGGGAAGCGGGAGGGCCCGTAATGAGCAGTTCTTC
TRBJ2-7 | 13 | few | TRBD2 | TRBV29-1 | CSAVSRGDYEQYF | TGCAGCGCCGTGTCTCGGGGGGACTACGAGCAGTACTTC
TRBJ2-3 | 17 | many | - | TRBV27 | CASSSRWASEALDTQYF | TGTGCCAGCAGTTCCCGGTGGGCTAGCGAGGCTCTGGATACGCAGTATTTT
TRBJ2-5 | 15 | - | TRBD2 | TRBV20-1 | CSARVLVAGGGTQYF | TGCAGTGCTAGAGTGCTAGTGGCCGGGGGGGGGACCCAGTACTTC
TRBJ2-5 | 17 | many | TRBD2 | TRBV28 | CASSFGGGTSGRKTQYF | TGTGCCAGCAGTTTTGGGGGGGGGACTAGCGGGAGAAAGACCCAGTACTTC
TRBJ2-5 | 19 | few | TRBD1 | TRBV2 | CASKRKSWTGGSRGETQYF | TGTGCCAGCAAGCGGAAATCTTGGACAGGGGGCTCGAGGGGAGAGACCCAGTACTTC
TRBJ2-7 | 10 | - | - | TRBV29-1 | CSVGVDEQYF | TGCAGCGTTGGGGTAGACGAGCAGTACTTC
TRBJ2-2 | 15 | many | TRBD2 | TRBV11-2 | CASRILAGWTGELFF | TGTGCCAGCAGGATACTAGCGGGTTGGACCGGGGAGCTGTTTTTT
TRBJ2-1 | 16 | many | - | TRBV9 | CASSVGGVSSYNEQFF | TGTGCCAGCAGCGTAGGCGGAGTCTCCTCCTACAATGAGCAGTTCTTC
TRBJ1-5 | 14 | few | - | TRBV6-1 | CASSEGGVYQPQHF | TGTGCCAGCAGCGAAGGGGGGGTTTATCAGCCCCAGCATTTT
TRBJ2-7 | 17 | - | TRBD2 | TRBV20-1 | CSALPGVAGRLLYEQYF | TGCAGTGCACTCCCGGGGGTAGCGGGACGCTTACTATACGAGCAGTACTTC
TRBJ2-7 | 15 | many | TRBD2 | TRBV3-1 | CASSPLAGGPYEQYF | TGTGCCAGCAGCCCCCTAGCGGGAGGGCCCTACGAGCAGTACTTC
TRBJ1-4 | 14 | once | - | TRBV5-1 | CASSFSQGREKLFF | TGTGCCAGCAGCTTTAGTCAGGGGAGAGAAAAACTGTTTTTT
TRBJ2-2 | 15 | many | TRBD2 | TRBV20-1 | CSARDPLAGYGELFF | TGCAGTGCTAGAGATCCGCTAGCGGGATACGGGGAGCTGTTTTTT
TRBJ2-1 | 13 | - | - | TRBV27 | CASSVPGRNEQFF | TGTGCCAGCAGCGTGCCGGGTCGGAATGAGCAGTTCTTC
TRBJ2-3 | 15 | many | - | TRBV20-1 | CSARDYRVSTDTQYF | TGCAGTGCTAGAGATTATCGGGTTAGCACAGATACGCAGTATTTT
TRBJ2-7 | 14 | few | - | TRBV4-1 | CASSQEVWGYEQYF | TGCGCCAGCAGCCAAGAGGTCTGGGGCTACGAGCAGTACTTC
TRBJ2-3 | 16 | - | TRBD2 | TRBV20-1 | CRGLAGGTTNTDTQYF | TGCAGGGGGCTAGCGGGAGGAACCACTAACACAGATACGCAGTATTTT
TRBJ2-1 | 15 | many | - | TRBV5-1 | CASSLVAGMTDEQFF | TGCGCCAGCAGCTTGGTGGCGGGAATGACCGATGAGCAGTTCTTC
TRBJ1-5 | 15 | few | - | TRBV6-1 | CASSTGGSGNQPQHF | TGTGCCAGCAGTACCGGAGGGAGCGGCAATCAGCCCCAGCATTTT
TRBJ2-3 | 17 | many | TRBD2 | TRBV3-1 | CASSQTSGRPHTDTQYF | TGTGCCAGCAGCCAAACTAGCGGGAGGCCACACACAGATACGCAGTATTTT
TRBJ1-2 | 16 | - | - | TRBV19 | CASSTAPGRENYGYTF | TGTGCCAGTAGTACCGCCCCGGGACGCGAGAACTATGGCTACACCTTC
TRBJ2-2 | 16 | few | TRBD1 | TRBV5-8 | CASADRDRGFAGELFF | TGTGCCAGCGCAGACCGGGACAGGGGGTTCGCCGGGGAGCTGTTTTTT
TRBJ1-4 | 15 | many | - | TRBV3-1 | CASSQFLTPGEKLFF | TGTGCCAGCAGCCAATTCCTCACTCCGGGGGAAAAACTGTTTTTT
TRBJ2-2 | 12 | - | - | TRBV3-1 | CASGTGDKELFF | TGTGCCAGCGGAACGGGGGATAAGGAGCTGTTTTTT
TRBJ1-3 | 14 | many | - | TRBV18 | CASARTPSGNTIYF | TGTGCCAGCGCCAGGACACCCTCTGGAAACACCATATATTTT
TRBJ1-1 | 13 | - | TRBD1 | TRBV30 | CAWSRGGTAEAFF | TGTGCCTGGAGCAGGGGCGGGACAGCTGAAGCTTTCTTT
TRBJ2-3 | 11 | many | - | TRBV20-1 | CSAGPGDTQYF | TGCAGTGCGGGGCCCGGAGATACGCAGTATTTT
TRBJ1-5 | 15 | - | - | TRBV9 | CASSSGPNSNQPQHF | TGTGCCAGCAGCTCGGGGCCTAATAGCAATCAGCCCCAGCATTTT
TRBJ2-1 | 15 | many | TRBD1 | TRBV2 | CASVISNRGHNEQFF | TGTGCCAGCGTCATCAGCAACAGGGGGCACAATGAGCAGTTCTTC
TRBJ2-7 | 13 | many | - | TRBV3-1 | CASSPGWDREQYF | TGTGCCAGCAGCCCTGGATGGGACCGGGAGCAGTACTTC